These 32 T cell receptor beta chains were all obtained from the same sample, sequenced in a study of T-cell memory formation after mild COVID-19. Using its own MiXCR run on the 5' RACE reads, TCRdb lists one record per CDR3 protein. This table holds roughly 350,000 distinct CDR3 sequences, approximately 21% found once. Sequencing was done on a sample of PBMCs or a T cell subset sorted from them (not recorded which). These TCRs come from an adult woman who had mild COVID-19 (a few samples of this study predate the infection). Cell type and time point are not known.

The table lists this clonotype with a few counts. This chain uses TRBV9 with TRBJ2-5; D is ambiguous. The V end was cut by 2 bases, the J end by 0 bases, with 11 bases between. Germline V lookup: CDR1 SGDLS, CDR2 YYNGEE. The CDR3 has 15 amino acids. Here the CDR3 reads CASSVQPGYQETQYF. CDR3 sequence (DNA): TGTGCCAGCAGCGTCCAACCAGGTTACCAAGAGACCCAGTACTTC.

The chain employs TRBV4-1 and TRBJ1-3, with unresolved D. Germline CDR1 and CDR2: MGHRA and YSYEKL. The CDR3 sequence is 17 residues long. The V and J ends lost 4 bases and 0 bases respectively, with 16 bases between them. CDR3 sequence reads: CASSPGRATGSGNTIYF. In DNA, the CDR3 is TGCGCCAGCAGCCCCGGACGGGCTACGGGCTCTGGAAACACCATATATTTT.

This chain uses TRBV29-1 with TRBJ2-5; weak D call: TRBD1 (6 bases). The germline V and J ends were trimmed by 1 base and 2 bases, with 8 bases remaining between them. Germline V gene lookup returns CDR1 SQVTM and CDR2 ANQGSEA. The CDR3 sequence is 13 residues long. CDR3 sequence reads: CSVEGQGQETQYF. CDR3 coding DNA: TGCAGCGTTGAAGGGCAGGGGCAAGAGACCCAGTACTTC.

The chain combines TRBV5-1 with TRBJ1-1; 9 positions match TRBD1. From germline, CDR1 is SGHRS and CDR2 YFSETQ. V shed 4 bases and J 1 base; nucleotides not matched to a gene: 5. This CDR3 has 15 amino acids. The CDR3 region is CASSTRQGGNTEAFF. CDR3 in DNA: TGCGCCAGCAGCACACGACAGGGGGGGAACACTGAAGCTTTCTTT.

The chain has TRBV6-1 and TRBJ2-1; a possible D gene is TRBD2 (6 bases). The J call is in doubt because the DNA end fits TRBJ2-5 better. This CDR3 comprises 14 residues. Germline CDR1 and CDR2: MNHNS and SASEGT. The CDR3 nucleotides read TGTGCCAGCAGTCCCCGGGGGTGGGGAGAGACCCAGTACTTC. This sequence encodes CASSPRGWGETQYF.

This chain joins TRBV6-6 and TRBJ2-1; 7 bases fit TRBD1. The CDR3 length is 17 residues. The germline V gene encodes CDR1 MNHNY and CDR2 SVGAGI (reference sequence). The J segment lost 2 bases and the V segment lost 2 bases, leaving 9 bases of the junction unmatched. The CDR3 DNA is TGTGCCAGCAGTTACCTGCCGCCAGGGGGTGCCTACAATGAGCAGTTCTTC. This translates into CASSYLPPGGAYNEQFF.

This clonotype was seen only a few times. V is TRBV20-1 and J is TRBJ2-1; TRBD2 matches at 14 bases. The CDR3 has 19 amino acids. CDR1 and CDR2 from the germline V gene are DFQATT and SNEGSKA (reference sequence). Trimming took 0 bases from V and 0 from J; bases not matched to a gene: 7. CDR3 in DNA: TGCAGTGCTAGAGACCCGACTAGCGGGGGGGTCAGCTCCTACAATGAGCAGTTCTTC. Translated: CSARDPTSGGVSSYNEQFF.

This clonotype has just one count. The V and J genes are TRBV12-3 or TRBV12-4 and TRBJ2-1; TRBD2 aligns across 9 bases. Trimming at V came to 8 bases and at J to 10 bases, leaving 9 bases not matched to a gene. This CDR3 spans 13 amino acids. The CDR3 here is CASGPSGVYEQFF. CDR3 in DNA: TGTGCCAGCGGACCTAGCGGGGTCTACGAGCAGTTCTTC.

This clonotype was counted only a few times. CDR3 DNA: TGTGCCAGCAGCCAAAGCGGGGGGGCTTACGAGCAGTACTTC. This translates into CASSQSGGAYEQYF. This chain links TRBV11-1 with TRBJ2-7; 10 nucleotides agree with TRBD2. The germline V gene encodes CDR1 SGHAT and CDR2 FQDESV (reference sequence). Trimming removed 5 bases from V and 4 bases from J; junction bases left unmatched: 5. The CDR3 runs to 14 residues.

The rearrangement uses TRBV27 and TRBJ2-3; perhaps TRBD2 as D (6 bases). Trimming removed 10 bases at V and 3 bases at J, with 17 bases between. Per the germline V gene, CDR1 is MNHEY and CDR2 is SMNVEV (reference sequence). There are 14 residues in the CDR3. The CDR3: CATRGEARTDTQYF. The CDR3 DNA sequence: TGTGCCACCCGCGGGGAGGCCCGGACAGATACGCAGTATTTT.

In this sample, this clonotype turned up a few times. The rearrangement joins TRBV7-9 to TRBJ1-5, with no clear D. V gave up 1 base and J gave up 0 bases, with 16 bases separating them. The length of the CDR3 is 18 residues. Per the germline V gene, CDR1 is SEHNR and CDR2 is FQNEAQ (reference sequence). CDR3 nucleotide sequence: TGTGCCAGCAGCTTAGGGGGTAACGGACTTTATAGCAATCAGCCCCAGCATTTT. Its translation is CASSLGGNGLYSNQPQHF.

This clonotype showed up just a few times. J is TRBJ1-2 and V is TRBV5-4; D remains unclear. The CDR3 runs to 12 residues. CDR1 and CDR2 from the germline V gene are SGHNT and YYREEE (reference sequence). The V end was cut by 2 bases, the J end by 7 bases, with 9 bases between. Written as DNA, the CDR3 is TGTGCCAGCAGCTTCGATGTGGGTGGCTACACCTTC. Translated, it gives CASSFDVGGYTF.

The chain joins TRBV2 to TRBJ2-7; 9 bases are a match to TRBD1. Looked up from germline, CDR1 is SNHLY and CDR2 is FYNNEI. J lost 4 bases, V lost 4 bases, and 5 bases had no gene match. The length of the CDR3 is 14 residues. CDR3 bases: TGTGCCAGCAGTGGGGACAGGGTTGGGTACGAGCAGTACTTC. As protein: CASSGDRVGYEQYF.

The V and J genes are TRBV27 and TRBJ2-7, with D perhaps given as TRBD1 or TRBD2 (7 bases each). The CDR3 covers 13 residues. Germline V gives CDR1 MNHEY, CDR2 SMNVEV (reference sequence). V was trimmed by 6 bases and J by 7 bases, leaving 16 bases between them. Here the CDR3 reads CASRPRGGLEQYF. The CDR3 bases are TGTGCCAGCAGGCCCAGGGGGGGGCTGGAGCAGTACTTC.

Only a few counts were recorded for this clonotype. V is TRBV5-1 and J is TRBJ1-3; 9 bases agree with TRBD1. Germline trimming cut 5 bases from V and 2 bases from J; bases unmatched to any gene: 5. The germline V gene has CDR1 SGHRS and CDR2 YFSETQ. CDR3 size: 15 residues. CDR3 DNA sequence: TGCGCCAGCAGATCCGGGACAGGGCCTGGAAACACCATATATTTT. Translating it yields CASRSGTGPGNTIYF.

This clonotype has a count of ten or more. The chain carries TRBV12-3 or TRBV12-4 and TRBJ1-5, with 7 bases aligning to TRBD1. This CDR3 is built from 13 residues. Trimming at V came to 10 bases and at J to 2 bases, leaving 5 bases not matched to a gene. The CDR3 nucleotides read TGTGCCACCGCCAGGGGGGGCAATCAGCCCCAGCATTTT. Translating gives CATARGGNQPQHF.

This clonotype was found a few times. The rearrangement joins TRBV12-3 or TRBV12-4 to TRBJ1-1; D is unresolved. Trimming removed 6 bases at V and 3 bases at J, with 11 bases between. CDR3 length equals 13 residues. The CDR3 DNA sequence: TGTGCCAGCAGCCCGGGAGCGGACACTGAAGCTTTCTTT. Its translation: CASSPGADTEAFF.

This clonotype was recorded a few times. V usage is TRBV3-1 and J usage is TRBJ2-7; TRBD1 might be the D (8 bases). Germline V gene lookup returns CDR1 LGHDT and CDR2 YNNKEL (reference sequence). The germline V and J ends were trimmed by 10 bases and 2 bases, with 21 bases remaining between them. CDR3 length: 15 amino acids. This CDR3 reads CATGGPAGVTYEQYF. CDR3 sequence (DNA): TGTGCCACAGGGGGCCCGGCGGGGGTAACCTACGAGCAGTACTTC.

This clonotype was observed a handful of times. The chain uses TRBV12-3 or TRBV12-4 and TRBJ2-1; 11 bases map to TRBD1. This CDR3 is built from 16 residues. The V gene end was trimmed by 4 bases and the J gene end by 5 bases; junction bases not matched to a gene: 7. In nucleotides, the CDR3 is TGTGCCAGCAGTTCCTCCGGGACAGGGGGGGACAATGAGCAGTTCTTC. Encoded protein: CASSSSGTGGDNEQFF.

The J gene is TRBJ2-1, the V gene TRBV12-3 or TRBV12-4, with D perhaps matching TRBD2 (6 bases). The CDR3 spans 12 residues. V was shortened by 5 bases and J by 13 bases, with 15 bases between the two germline ends. CDR3 in DNA: TGTGCCAGCAGTCTGAACCGGGACTCACAGTTCTTC. It yields the protein CASSLNRDSQFF.

This clonotype was seen a handful of times. The chain joins TRBV23-1 to TRBJ2-7; 8 bases are shared with TRBD1. TRBV23-1 is treated as an ORF (open reading frame) with a function not yet certain. The CDR3 extends over 13 amino acids. This chain's CDR3 is CGKQTGGAGEQYF. Written as DNA, the CDR3 is TGCGGAAAGCAAACAGGGGGTGCTGGCGAGCAGTACTTC.

Here the CDR3 DNA reads TGTGCCAGCAGCAGCCGCAGGTCAGATACGCAGTATTTT. Its protein is CASSSRRSDTQYF. This chain uses TRBV12-3 or TRBV12-4 with TRBJ2-3; D unresolved. The CDR3 loop spans 13 amino acids. Trimming pared 6 bases from V and 4 bases from J, leaving 11 bases between.

This clonotype was found once. V and J are TRBV11-1 and TRBJ2-1; 10 bases line up with TRBD1. Trimming took 5 bases from V and 4 from J; bases not matched to a gene: 5. The CDR3 consists of 15 residues. From germline, CDR1 is SGHAT and CDR2 FQDESV (reference sequence). The CDR3 DNA follows: TGTGCCAGCAGCCCCGACAGGGGGCAATACAATGAGCAGTTCTTC. Translating gives CASSPDRGQYNEQFF.

The chain joins TRBV6-5 to TRBJ1-2; D gene uncertain. Per germline, CDR1 MNHEY and CDR2 SVGAGI. This CDR3 region has 13 residues. Trimming took 6 bases from V and 8 from J, leaving 16 bases between them. In DNA, the CDR3 is TGTGCCAGCAGAGATCCGAATATGGGAGGCTACACCTTC. It specifies CASRDPNMGGYTF.

This chain links TRBV20-1 with TRBJ1-4, with a tentative D call TRBD1 (5 bases). This CDR3 contains 15 residues. Trimming cost V 6 bases and J 8 bases, with 22 bases left between them. Germline V gives CDR1 DFQATT, CDR2 SNEGSKA (reference sequence). CDR3 amino acids: CSAHLAEGRVEKLFF. CDR3 in DNA: TGCAGTGCCCACCTCGCGGAGGGGCGCGTAGAAAAACTGTTTTTT.

The V gene is TRBV29-1, the J gene TRBJ2-3; a weak D match, TRBD2 (6 bases). Trimming stripped 5 bases from V and 5 bases from J, with 17 bases between. The germline CDR1 and CDR2 sequences are SQVTM and ANQGSEA. The CDR3 loop spans 14 amino acids. The CDR3 bases are TGCAGCGTTTTATTGGGACTGGGGGGAGATACGCAGTATTTT. It yields the protein CSVLLGLGGDTQYF.

J is TRBJ2-7 and V is TRBV18, with D possibly being TRBD2 (5 bases). V gave up 2 bases and J gave up 6 bases, with 14 bases separating them. Germline V gives CDR1 KGHSH, CDR2 LQKENI. The CDR3 covers 14 residues. CDR3 in amino acids: CASSPGGVATEQYF. CDR3 bases: TGTGCCAGCTCACCAGGTGGGGTAGCGACCGAGCAGTACTTC.

The J gene is TRBJ1-2, the V gene TRBV20-1; D is ambiguous. V was pared by 3 bases and J by 5 bases, with 16 bases between. The CDR3 contains 14 residues. The germline V gene has CDR1 DFQATT and CDR2 SNEGSKA (reference sequence). CDR3 sequence (DNA): TGCAGTGCTAGCAACGCGGAGGGCCCATATGGCTACACCTTC. As protein: CSASNAEGPYGYTF.

The V gene is TRBV9, the J gene TRBJ1-2; 9 bases are a match to TRBD1. The germline V gene encodes CDR1 SGDLS and CDR2 YYNGEE. The CDR3 spans 17 residues. The ends lost 0 bases at V and 0 bases at J; junction bases unmatched: 6. CDR3 loop: CASSVGNRGRANYGYTF. The CDR3 DNA is TGTGCCAGCAGCGTAGGAAACAGGGGGCGGGCTAACTATGGCTACACCTTC. The full variable domain, rest sourced from reference TRBV9 and TRBJ1-2, is DSGVTQTPKHLITATGQRVTLRCSPRSGDLSVYWYQQSLDQGLQFLIQYYNGEERAKGNILERFSAQQFPDLHSELNLSSLELGDSALYFCASSVGNRGRANYGYTFGSGTRLTVV.

This clonotype was seen a few times. This chain uses TRBV4-3 with TRBJ2-7, with D hard to call. The CDR3 length is 14 residues. Germline loops: CDR1 LGHNA, CDR2 YSLEER. V was pared by 3 bases and J by 7 bases, with 16 bases between. This chain's CDR3 is CASSQTSARGEQYF. The CDR3 DNA is TGCGCCAGCAGCCAGACCTCTGCGCGAGGTGAGCAGTACTTC.

This clonotype has only a few counts. The CDR3 loop reads CASSLSGLAGETDTQYF. The CDR3 DNA reads TGTGCCAGCAGTTTATCCGGATTGGCGGGAGAAACAGATACGCAGTATTTT. This chain connects TRBV12-3 or TRBV12-4 to TRBJ2-3, with TRBD2 matching over 7 bases. The CDR3 totals 17 residues. Trimming at V came to 2 bases and at J to 3 bases, leaving 11 bases not matched to a gene.

V gene TRBV20-1 combines with J gene TRBJ2-1; the D gene is possibly TRBD2 (7 bases). Trimming left V 5 bases short and J 8 bases short, with 19 bases between. The CDR3 contains 14 residues. Looked up from germline, CDR1 is DFQATT and CDR2 is SNEGSKA (reference sequence). Here the CDR3 DNA reads TGCAGTGCTGGGAGGGGGGCCGATAGTCATGAGCAGTTCTTC. It encodes CSAGRGADSHEQFF.